This entry features one TCR beta chain sequence. These data come from a study of blood T cell repertoires in COVID-19. In the study overall: Sources were T cells, B-cell-depleted T cells, or PBMCs; the material itself was cDNA or gDNA.

The germline gives CDR1 LNHDA, CDR2 SQIVND (reference sequence). Germline trimming cut 6 bases from V and 1 base from J; bases unmatched to any gene: 8. The CDR3 sequence is 16 residues long. Here immunoSEQ multiplex PCR was the method, and the copy in TCRdb shows in-frame clones only, minus some. The sample lists about 94,000 clones; more than 75% were seen once. The TCR sequence derives from a woman of 80 years or more with acute or convalescent COVID-19. Material: peripheral blood. V is TRBV19 and J is TRBJ1-5; the match to TRBD1 covers 8 bases. Written as DNA, the CDR3 is TGTGCCAGTAGAAATCAGGGGGCAAGGAGCAATCAGCCCCAGCATTTT. Protein sequence: CASRNQGARSNQPQHF.